Detailed here is one T cell receptor (beta chain). Clones were sequenced by immunoSEQ multiplex PCR, and TCRdb holds only the in-frame ones, with some missing. The sample includes 70,000 to 85,000 clones, 91% of them seen just once. This sample was included in a study of control samples from healthy donors and cancer patients. The CDR3 extends over 14 amino acids. The V end was cut by 4 bases, the J end by 4 bases, with 10 bases between. From germline, CDR1 is LNHDA and CDR2 SQIVND (reference sequence). The sample consisted of blood. V is TRBV19 and J is TRBJ2-2, with D perhaps TRBD2 (7 bases). This receptor was identified in a man aged 50 to 59 in good health. CDR3 DNA sequence: TGTGCCAGTAGTAAGGGGGGGGGCACCGGGGAGCTGTTTTTT. It translates to CASSKGGGTGELFF.